This TCR beta chain was sequenced during a study of cytomegalovirus exposure and HLA in healthy donors. Whole-study findings and limits: Excluded were some V segments that proved indistinguishable, including TRBV6-2 and TRBV6-3. Later, an analysis showed that TCR beta chains associated with HLA were more clonally expanded than others that were equally common. The study recorded about 160 TCR beta chains that were cytomegalovirus-associated. HLA alleles showed associations with around 15,000 TCR beta sequences in a later analysis, at a 0.05 false discovery rate.

Remarks on this clone: Antigen: not known.

CDR1 is SGHDT and CDR2 is YYEEEE in the germline V gene. The CDR3 loop spans 15 amino acids. Trimming shortened V by 1 base and J by 1 base, and 12 bases separated the two germline ends. Primers included in the PCR were 60 Vbeta and 13 Jbeta primers. The method was immunoSEQ multiplex PCR; TCRdb's version includes in-frame clones alone and lacks a portion of them. This sample has approximately 80,000 clones, with 70% to 80% found just once. This clonotype originated in a man aged 25-45 years in good health and CMV-seropositive. Sequences were obtained from PBMCs. V and J are TRBV5-6 and TRBJ2-7; no reliable D call. CDR3 sequence (DNA): TGTGCCAGCAGCTTGTCCATCCGGAGATCCTACGAGCAGTACTTC. Translation: CASSLSIRRSYEQYF.